The 30 T cell receptor beta chains given below trace back to one sample, sequenced in a study of cytomegalovirus exposure and HLA in healthy donors. Primers: 60 Vbeta forward and 13 Jbeta reverse. Some clones are missing from TCRdb's copy, which holds only in-frame ones; the method was immunoSEQ multiplex PCR. The repertoire has approximately 140,000 clones, roughly 80% of them found once; the top ten carry roughly 3.6%. Sequenced material: PBMCs. These receptors were obtained from a human donor in good health.

The genes are TRBV28 and TRBJ1-5; D perhaps matches TRBD1 (5 bases). The CDR3 has 16 amino acids. Looked up from germline, CDR1 is MDHEN and CDR2 is SYDVKM. V dropped 5 bases and J dropped 7 bases, with 21 bases sitting between them. CDR3 sequence: CASSDLPTVKRQPQHF. The CDR3 nucleotides read TGTGCCAGCAGTGACTTACCGACAGTAAAGAGGCAGCCCCAGCATTTT.

This clone was observed a few times. The chain's CDR3 is CSARMGGRGEYF. The CDR3 bases are TGCAGCGCCCGGATGGGTGGGCGCGGGGAGTACTTC. The chain recombines TRBV29-1 with TRBJ2-7; D might be TRBD2 (6 bases). Trimming took 7 bases from V and 11 from J, leaving 21 bases between them. CDR3 length: 12 residues. Per germline, CDR1 SQVTM and CDR2 ANQGSEA.

The V call is TRBV18, the J call TRBJ2-1, with TRBD2 identical over 7 bases. This CDR3 contains 17 residues. With 1 base clipped from V and 0 bases from J, the junction kept 6 bases outside the gene matches. Germline V CDR1 and CDR2: KGHSH, LQKENI. As DNA, the CDR3 is TGTGCCAGCTCACCACTGGAGGGACTAAGCTCCTACAATGAGCAGTTCTTC. Translation gives CASSPLEGLSSYNEQFF.

The chain employs TRBV27 and TRBJ2-3; unclear D gene. Germline values: CDR1 MNHEY, CDR2 SMNVEV (reference sequence). V was pared by 5 bases and J by 1 base, with 13 bases between. CDR3 length equals 15 residues. The CDR3 here is CASSRLTPGTDTQYF. CDR3 bases: TGTGCCAGCAGTCGTCTGACTCCTGGCACAGATACGCAGTATTTT.

This rearrangement joins TRBV6-6 to TRBJ2-7; 10 bases fit TRBD2. V trimming: 6 bases; J trimming: 6 bases; junction bases outside the gene matches: 2. The length of the CDR3 is 12 residues. The V gene's germline CDR1 is MNHNY and CDR2 SVGAGI (reference sequence). The CDR3 nucleotides are TGTGCCAGCAGGGGACTAGCGACCGAGCAGTACTTC. Encoded protein: CASRGLATEQYF.

The genes are TRBV7-9 and TRBJ2-7, with D tentatively TRBD1 (6 bases). Trimming shortened V by 1 base and J by 5 bases, and 15 bases separated the two germline ends. Germline loops: CDR1 SEHNR, CDR2 FQNEAQ (reference sequence). CDR3 length: 15 amino acids. The DNA for the CDR3 is TGTGCCAGCAGCTTAGTTTTGGGGGCTCGACACGAGCAGTACTTC. This codes for CASSLVLGARHEQYF.

Here the CDR3 reads CASSSTPTGGGEQYF. The CDR3, as DNA: TGTGCCAGCAGTTCCACCCCTACGGGAGGCGGCGAGCAGTACTTC. The chain couples TRBV6-5 to TRBJ2-7, with TRBD2 identical over 7 bases. The junction had 12 bases not matched to a gene; V was cut back by 4 bases and J by 6 bases. Per the germline V gene, CDR1 is MNHEY and CDR2 is SVGAGI. The CDR3 spans 15 residues.

CDR3: CASSKGQGGRQPQHF. The CDR3 region has the DNA TGTGCCAGTAGTAAGGGACAGGGAGGAAGGCAGCCCCAGCATTTT. The gene calls are TRBV19 and TRBJ1-5; the match to TRBD1 covers 9 bases. V lost 4 bases to trimming and J lost 7 bases; unmatched junction nucleotides: 8. Germline CDR1 reads LNHDA; CDR2 reads SQIVND (reference sequence). The CDR3 runs to 15 residues.

This chain connects TRBV7-3 to TRBJ2-7; tentatively, D is TRBD1 (5 bases). CDR3 length: 15 amino acids. Trimming took off 2 bases at V and 3 bases at J, with 14 bases between the two ends. Germline values: CDR1 SGHTA, CDR2 FQGTGA. This CDR3 is CASSLGAGIIYEQYF. The CDR3 coding sequence is TGTGCCAGCAGCTTAGGGGCAGGTATTATCTACGAGCAGTACTTC.

This chain links TRBV5-1 with TRBJ2-2; TRBD1 matches 11 bases. The V segment lost 3 bases and the J segment 7 bases; nucleotides outside the gene matches: 5. The CDR3 has 15 residues. CDR1 is SGHRS and CDR2 is YFSETQ in the germline V gene. DNA for the CDR3: TGCGCCAGCAGCTATGGACAGGGGGCTGGCGGGGAGCTGTTTTTT. Amino acids: CASSYGQGAGGELFF.

V gene TRBV2 combines with J gene TRBJ2-7, with TRBD2 matching over 8 bases. V was clipped by 6 bases and J by 3 bases; unmatched bases: 13. Germline CDR1 and CDR2: SNHLY and FYNNEI. The CDR3 has 16 amino acids. CDR3 sequence (DNA): TGTGCCAGCAGACCACCCGGGACTAGGTCTTTCTACGAGCAGTACTTC. Its translation: CASRPPGTRSFYEQYF.

The chain couples TRBV10-2 to TRBJ2-6; D is undetermined. The V end lost 3 bases, the J end lost 2 bases, and 14 bases lay between the germline ends. There are 17 residues in the CDR3. CDR1 is WSHSY, CDR2 SAAADI, per germline. CDR3 sequence reads: CASSDPGPNAGANVLTF. CDR3 nucleotide sequence: TGCGCCAGCAGTGACCCGGGTCCAAACGCTGGGGCCAACGTCCTGACTTTC.

This chain links TRBV2 with TRBJ2-7, with D unclear. The CDR3 sequence is 13 residues long. The germline V gene has CDR1 SNHLY and CDR2 FYNNEI. V was pared by 8 bases and J by 0 bases, with 11 bases between. The CDR3 DNA sequence: TGTGCCAGCCGTTGGCGGAACTCCTACGAGCAGTACTTC. Its protein is CASRWRNSYEQYF.

The V gene is TRBV6-4, the J gene TRBJ2-7, with D possibly TRBD1 on 6 matching bases. CDR3 length: 18 residues. Germline values: CDR1 MRHNA, CDR2 SNTAGT. Trimming pared 4 bases from V and 0 bases from J, leaving 22 bases between. The chain's CDR3 is CASSVKVESAGASYEQYF. The DNA for the CDR3 is TGTGCCAGCAGTGTTAAGGTTGAGTCGGCAGGGGCCTCCTACGAGCAGTACTTC.

A single count supports this clone. The chain recombines TRBV2 with TRBJ2-1, with 7 bases matching TRBD2. The germline CDR1 and CDR2 sequences are SNHLY and FYNNEI. The CDR3 runs to 15 residues. Losses at the gene ends were 6 bases for V and 12 bases for J; bases not matched to a gene: 17. Here the CDR3 reads CASRKLAMSGVRQFF. For the CDR3, the DNA is TGTGCCAGCAGAAAACTAGCGATGAGTGGTGTACGGCAGTTCTTC.

The chain joins TRBV2 to TRBJ1-6; D is perhaps TRBD1 (5 bases). This CDR3 contains 16 residues. Germline V gene sequence: CDR1 SNHLY, CDR2 FYNNEI. V dropped 4 bases and J dropped 1 base, with 11 bases sitting between them. The CDR3 nucleotides are TGTGCCAGCAGTGGGGGGGTCAGGTCCTATAATTCACCCCTCCACTTT. Encoded protein: CASSGGVRSYNSPLHF.

The chain links TRBV30 to TRBJ2-5; no firm D call. Germline CDR1 and CDR2: GTSNPN and SVGIG (reference sequence). Trimming pared 5 bases from V and 1 base from J, leaving 11 bases between. The CDR3 totals 13 residues. CDR3 region: CAWDSGSQETQYF. CDR3 DNA: TGTGCCTGGGACTCCGGGTCCCAAGAGACCCAGTACTTC.

V gene TRBV30 combines with J gene TRBJ2-1, with no clear D. Trimming removed 0 bases at V and 0 bases at J, with 9 bases between. Germline V gene sequence: CDR1 GTSNPN, CDR2 SVGIG (reference sequence). The CDR3 is made up of 15 amino acids. The CDR3 is CAWSVRPPSYNEQFF. The DNA for the CDR3 is TGTGCCTGGAGTGTCAGGCCCCCCTCCTACAATGAGCAGTTCTTC.

As to this clone: At the DNA level, this CDR3 is encoded by other sequences in the same sample as well. The rearrangement joins TRBV9 to TRBJ1-1; maybe TRBD1 (5 bases). With 0 bases removed from V and 4 bases from J, the gap between germline ends came to 10 bases. The germline V gene has CDR1 SGDLS and CDR2 YYNGEE. The CDR3 covers 14 residues. The chain's CDR3 is CASSVGKGFTEAFF. The CDR3 DNA follows: TGTGCCAGCAGCGTAGGTAAGGGGTTCACTGAAGCTTTCTTT.

The gene calls are TRBV27 and TRBJ1-6; perhaps TRBD1 as D (6 bases). Trimming pared 7 bases from V and 0 bases from J, leaving 16 bases between. CDR1 and CDR2 (germline): MNHEY, SMNVEV (reference sequence). The CDR3 has 17 residues. The CDR3 reads CASTPGQPSSYNSPLHF. DNA for the CDR3: TGTGCCAGCACCCCGGGACAACCTAGCTCCTATAATTCACCCCTCCACTTT.

The rearrangement joins TRBV6-1 to TRBJ2-3; D perhaps matches TRBD2 (5 bases). Trimming took 7 bases from V and 9 from J, leaving 20 bases between them. In germline, CDR1 is MNHNS, CDR2 SASEGT. The CDR3 extends over 14 amino acids. CDR3 sequence: CASTPVGVGYTQYF. For the CDR3, the DNA is TGTGCCAGCACCCCCGTCGGGGTGGGTTACACGCAGTATTTT.

This chain links TRBV7-9 with TRBJ1-1; perhaps TRBD1 as D (6 bases). Trimming took 6 bases from V and 0 from J, leaving 11 bases between them. In germline, CDR1 is SEHNR, CDR2 FQNEAQ (reference sequence). The length of the CDR3 is 14 residues. The CDR3 here is CASRYGQLNTEAFF. CDR3 in DNA: TGTGCCAGCAGATATGGACAGCTGAACACTGAAGCTTTCTTT.

As DNA, the CDR3 is TGTGCCAGCAATAGGCGGGAGGCCCACGAGCAGTACTTC. This gives the protein CASNRREAHEQYF. The rearrangement joins TRBV28 to TRBJ2-7; 8 nucleotides agree with TRBD2. The CDR3 runs to 13 residues. Germline V gene data show CDR1 as MDHEN and CDR2 as SYDVKM. J lost 5 bases, V lost 7 bases, and 7 bases had no gene match.

The sample holds a few counts of this clone. The chain carries TRBV5-4 and TRBJ2-7, with 8 bases identical to TRBD1. The CDR3 loop spans 13 amino acids. CDR1 is SGHNT, CDR2 YYREEE, per germline (reference sequence). V shed 5 bases, J shed 2 bases, and the junction held 3 bases outside the gene matches. The CDR3 DNA sequence: TGTGCCAGCAGTTTACAGGGGGCCTACGAGCAGTACTTC. Its translation is CASSLQGAYEQYF.

This clone was observed a single time. V gene TRBV7-8 combines with J gene TRBJ2-3; 8 bases match TRBD2. Looked up from germline, CDR1 is SGHVS and CDR2 is FQNEAQ. The CDR3 runs to 18 residues. With V trimmed by 2 bases and J by 5 bases, 15 bases remained unmatched. The CDR3: CASSLISGSSGLGDTQYF. The CDR3 DNA sequence: TGTGCCAGCAGCTTAATTTCAGGTTCTAGCGGGCTGGGAGATACGCAGTATTTT.

This chain links TRBV11-2 with TRBJ2-7; D might be TRBD2 (5 bases). Germline V gives CDR1 SGHAT, CDR2 FQNNGV. This CDR3 has 13 amino acids. V was pared by 1 base and J by 4 bases, with 8 bases between. CDR3 coding DNA: TGTGCCAGCAGCTTAGGGCGGGCTTACGAGCAGTACTTC. It translates to CASSLGRAYEQYF. Full variable domain (missing parts from reference TRBV11-2 and TRBJ2-7): EAGVAQSPRYKIIEKRQSVAFWCNPISGHATLYWYQQILGQGPKLLIQFQNNGVVDDSQLPKDRFSAERLKGVDSTLKIQPAKLEDSAVYLCASSLGRAYEQYFGPGTRLTVT.

The CDR3 bases are TGCAGCGTTGCGGGGACAGGGGTTAGCGGGGAGCTGTTTTTT. This translates into CSVAGTGVSGELFF. V usage is TRBV29-1 and J usage is TRBJ2-2, with 10 bases identical to TRBD1. Per the germline V gene, CDR1 is SQVTM and CDR2 is ANQGSEA. The trim removed 4 bases at V and 7 bases at J, leaving 6 bases unmatched. CDR3 length: 14 amino acids.

This clone was detected only once. The chain links TRBV18 to TRBJ1-4; D not resolved. V lost 1 base and J 7 bases, leaving 16 bases between the germline ends. CDR1 is KGHSH, CDR2 LQKENI, per germline. The CDR3 consists of 16 residues. CDR3 DNA: TGTGCCAGCTCACCACGGATAGGCGGCGATGGTGAAAAACTGTTTTTT. It specifies CASSPRIGGDGEKLFF.

The chain employs TRBV6-1 and TRBJ2-3, with a possible D match to TRBD1 (6 bases). The germline gives CDR1 MNHNS, CDR2 SASEGT. V lost 1 base and J lost 5, with 7 bases in between. This CDR3 region has 13 residues. CDR3 protein: CASSEGTVDTQYF. The CDR3 nucleotides read TGTGCCAGCAGTGAAGGGACAGTAGATACGCAGTATTTT.

The V and J genes are TRBV19 and TRBJ1-5, with 9 nucleotides matching TRBD1. The CDR3 is 15 amino acids. V was pared by 9 bases and J by 4 bases, with 10 bases of the junction left unmatched. Germline V gives CDR1 LNHDA, CDR2 SQIVND (reference sequence). In nucleotides, the CDR3 is TGTGCCAGCCTTCGGACAGGGGAATTAAATCAGCCCCAGCATTTT. This gives the protein CASLRTGELNQPQHF. Together with reference TRBV19 and TRBJ1-5, the CDR3 gives the full variable domain: DGGITQSPKYLFRKEGQNVTLSCEQNLNHDAMYWYRQDPGQGLRLIYYSQIVNDFQKGDIAEGYSVSREKKESFPLTVTSAQKNPTAFYLCASLRTGELNQPQHFGDGTRLSIL.